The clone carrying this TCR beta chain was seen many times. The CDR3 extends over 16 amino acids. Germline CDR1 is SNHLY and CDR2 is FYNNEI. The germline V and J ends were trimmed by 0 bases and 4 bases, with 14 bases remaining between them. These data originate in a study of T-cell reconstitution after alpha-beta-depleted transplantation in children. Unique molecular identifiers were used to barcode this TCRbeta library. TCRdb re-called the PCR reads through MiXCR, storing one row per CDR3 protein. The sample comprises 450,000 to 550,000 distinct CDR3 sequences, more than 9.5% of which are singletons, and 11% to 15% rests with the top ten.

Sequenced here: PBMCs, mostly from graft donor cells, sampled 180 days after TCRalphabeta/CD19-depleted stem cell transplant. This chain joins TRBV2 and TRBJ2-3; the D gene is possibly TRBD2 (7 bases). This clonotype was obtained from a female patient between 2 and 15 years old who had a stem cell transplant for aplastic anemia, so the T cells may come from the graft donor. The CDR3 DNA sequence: TGTGCCAGCAGTGAAGCTGGCGGGGGCTTGGCAGATACGCAGTATTTT. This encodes CASSEAGGGLADTQYF.